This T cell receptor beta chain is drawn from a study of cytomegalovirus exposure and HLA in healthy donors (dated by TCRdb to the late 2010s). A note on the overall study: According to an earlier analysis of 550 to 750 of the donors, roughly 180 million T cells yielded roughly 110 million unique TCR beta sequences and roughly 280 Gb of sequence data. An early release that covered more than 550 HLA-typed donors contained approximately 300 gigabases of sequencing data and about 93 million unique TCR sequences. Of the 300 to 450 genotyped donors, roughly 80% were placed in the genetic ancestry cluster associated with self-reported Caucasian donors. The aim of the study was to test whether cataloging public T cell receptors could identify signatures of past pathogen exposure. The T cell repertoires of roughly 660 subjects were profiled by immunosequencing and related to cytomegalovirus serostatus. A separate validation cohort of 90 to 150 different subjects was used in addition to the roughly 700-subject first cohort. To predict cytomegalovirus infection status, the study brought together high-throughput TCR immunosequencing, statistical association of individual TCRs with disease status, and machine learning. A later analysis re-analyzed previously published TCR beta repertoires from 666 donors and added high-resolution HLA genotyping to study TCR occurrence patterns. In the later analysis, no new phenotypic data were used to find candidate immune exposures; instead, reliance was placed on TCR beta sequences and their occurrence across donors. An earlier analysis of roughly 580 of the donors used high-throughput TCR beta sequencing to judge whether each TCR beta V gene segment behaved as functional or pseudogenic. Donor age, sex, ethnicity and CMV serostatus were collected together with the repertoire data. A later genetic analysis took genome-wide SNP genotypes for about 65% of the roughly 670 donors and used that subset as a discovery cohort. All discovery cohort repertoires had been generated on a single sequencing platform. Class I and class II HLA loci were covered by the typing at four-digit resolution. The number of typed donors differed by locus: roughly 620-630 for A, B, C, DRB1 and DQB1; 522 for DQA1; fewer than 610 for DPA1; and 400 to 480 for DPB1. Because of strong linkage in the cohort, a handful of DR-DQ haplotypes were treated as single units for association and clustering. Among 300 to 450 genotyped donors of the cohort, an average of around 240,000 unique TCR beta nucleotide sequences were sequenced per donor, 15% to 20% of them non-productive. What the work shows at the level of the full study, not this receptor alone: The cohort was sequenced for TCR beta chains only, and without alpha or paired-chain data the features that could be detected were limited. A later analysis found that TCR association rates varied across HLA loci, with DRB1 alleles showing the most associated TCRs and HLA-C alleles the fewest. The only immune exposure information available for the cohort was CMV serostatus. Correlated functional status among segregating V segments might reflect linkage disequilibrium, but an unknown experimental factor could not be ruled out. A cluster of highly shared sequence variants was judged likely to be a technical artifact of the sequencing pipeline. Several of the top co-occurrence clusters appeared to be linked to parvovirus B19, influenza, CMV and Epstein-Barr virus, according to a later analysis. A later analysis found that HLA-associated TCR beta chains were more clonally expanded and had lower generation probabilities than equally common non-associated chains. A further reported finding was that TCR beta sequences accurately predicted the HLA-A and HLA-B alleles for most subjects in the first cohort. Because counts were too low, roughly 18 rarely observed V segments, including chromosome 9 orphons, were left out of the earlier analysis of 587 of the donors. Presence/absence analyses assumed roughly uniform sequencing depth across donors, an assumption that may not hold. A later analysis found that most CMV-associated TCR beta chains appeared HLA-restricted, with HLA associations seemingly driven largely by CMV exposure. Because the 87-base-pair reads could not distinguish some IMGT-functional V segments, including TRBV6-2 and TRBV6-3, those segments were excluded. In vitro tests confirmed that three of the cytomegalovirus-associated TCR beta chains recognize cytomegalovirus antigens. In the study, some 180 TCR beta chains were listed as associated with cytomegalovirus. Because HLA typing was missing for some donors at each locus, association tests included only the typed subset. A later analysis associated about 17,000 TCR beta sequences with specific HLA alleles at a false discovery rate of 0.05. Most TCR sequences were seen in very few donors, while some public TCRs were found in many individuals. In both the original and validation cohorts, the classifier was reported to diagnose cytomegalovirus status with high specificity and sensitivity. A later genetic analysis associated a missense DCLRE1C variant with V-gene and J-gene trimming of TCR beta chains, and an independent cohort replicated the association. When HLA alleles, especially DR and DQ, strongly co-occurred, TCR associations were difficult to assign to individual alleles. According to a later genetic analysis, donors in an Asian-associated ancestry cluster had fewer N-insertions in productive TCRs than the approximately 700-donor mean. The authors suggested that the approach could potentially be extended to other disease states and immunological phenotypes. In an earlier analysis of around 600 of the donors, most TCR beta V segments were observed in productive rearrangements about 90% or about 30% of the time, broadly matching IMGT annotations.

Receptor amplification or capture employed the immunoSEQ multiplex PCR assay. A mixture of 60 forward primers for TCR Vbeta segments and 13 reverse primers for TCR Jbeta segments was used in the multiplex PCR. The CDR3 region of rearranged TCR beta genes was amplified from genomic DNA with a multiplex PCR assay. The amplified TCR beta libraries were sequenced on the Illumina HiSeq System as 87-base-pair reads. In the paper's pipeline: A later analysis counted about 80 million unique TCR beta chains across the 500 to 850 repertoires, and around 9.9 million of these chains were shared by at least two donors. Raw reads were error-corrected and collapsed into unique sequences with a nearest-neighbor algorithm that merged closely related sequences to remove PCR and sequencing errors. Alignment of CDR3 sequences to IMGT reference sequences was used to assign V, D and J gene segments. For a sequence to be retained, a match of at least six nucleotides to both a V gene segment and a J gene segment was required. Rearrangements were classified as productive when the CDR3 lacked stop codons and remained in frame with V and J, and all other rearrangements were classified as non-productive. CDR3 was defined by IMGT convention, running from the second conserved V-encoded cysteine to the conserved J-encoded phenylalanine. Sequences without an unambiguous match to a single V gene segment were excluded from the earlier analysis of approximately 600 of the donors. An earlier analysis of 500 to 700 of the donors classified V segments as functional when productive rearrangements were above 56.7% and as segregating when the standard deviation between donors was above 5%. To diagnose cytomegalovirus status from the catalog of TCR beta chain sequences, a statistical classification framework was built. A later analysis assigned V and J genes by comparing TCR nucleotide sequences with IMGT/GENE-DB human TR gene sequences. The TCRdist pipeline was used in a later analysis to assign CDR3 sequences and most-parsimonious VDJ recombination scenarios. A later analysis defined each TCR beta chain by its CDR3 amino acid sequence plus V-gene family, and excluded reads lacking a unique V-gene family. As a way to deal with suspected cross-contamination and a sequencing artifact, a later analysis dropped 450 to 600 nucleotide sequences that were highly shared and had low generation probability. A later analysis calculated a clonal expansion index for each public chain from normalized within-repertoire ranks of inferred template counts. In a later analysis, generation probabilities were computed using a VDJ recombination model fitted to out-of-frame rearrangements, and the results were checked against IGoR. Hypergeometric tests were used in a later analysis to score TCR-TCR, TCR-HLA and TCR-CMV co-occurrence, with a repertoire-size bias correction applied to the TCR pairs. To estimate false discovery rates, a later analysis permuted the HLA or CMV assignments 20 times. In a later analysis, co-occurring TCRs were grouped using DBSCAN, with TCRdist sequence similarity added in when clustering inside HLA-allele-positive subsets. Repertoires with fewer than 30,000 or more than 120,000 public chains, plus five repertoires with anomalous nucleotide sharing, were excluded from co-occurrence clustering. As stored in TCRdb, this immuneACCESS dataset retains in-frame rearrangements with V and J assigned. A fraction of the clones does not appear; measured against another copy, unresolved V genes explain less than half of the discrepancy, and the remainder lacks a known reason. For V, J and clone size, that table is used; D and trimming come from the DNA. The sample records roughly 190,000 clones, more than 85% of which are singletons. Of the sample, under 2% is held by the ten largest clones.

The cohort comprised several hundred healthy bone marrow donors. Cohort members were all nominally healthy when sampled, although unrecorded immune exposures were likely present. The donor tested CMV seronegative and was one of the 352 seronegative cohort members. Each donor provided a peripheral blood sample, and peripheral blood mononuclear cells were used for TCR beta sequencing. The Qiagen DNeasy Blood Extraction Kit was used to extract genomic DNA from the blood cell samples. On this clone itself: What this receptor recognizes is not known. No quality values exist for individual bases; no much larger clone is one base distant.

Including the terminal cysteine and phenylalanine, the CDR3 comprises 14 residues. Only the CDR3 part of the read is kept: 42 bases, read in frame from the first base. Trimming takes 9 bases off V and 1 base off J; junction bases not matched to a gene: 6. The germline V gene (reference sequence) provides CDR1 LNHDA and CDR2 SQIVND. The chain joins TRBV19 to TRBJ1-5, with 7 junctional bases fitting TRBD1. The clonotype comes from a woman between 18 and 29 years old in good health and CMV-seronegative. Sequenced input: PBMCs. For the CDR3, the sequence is CARRGRGSNQPQHF. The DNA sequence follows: TGTGCCAGAAGGGGGCGCGGGAGCAATCAGCCCCAGCATTTT.